In its sample, the clone carrying this TCR beta chain was seen a few times. These data are taken from a study of response to subunit inactivated influenza vaccine. TCRdb fed the RT-PCR reads into MiXCR, producing one record per CDR3 protein. The sample has 650,000 to 850,000 distinct CDR3 sequences, more than 11% seen once; the top ten hold approximately 7%. Trimming removed 4 bases at V and 6 bases at J, with 12 bases between. In germline, CDR1 is KGHSH, CDR2 LQKENI. The CDR3 runs to 14 residues. The specimen was PBMCs from blood, collected about 14 days before vaccination. The clonotype comes from a man aged 50 or older who received an inactivated influenza vaccine. This sequence joins TRBV18 and TRBJ2-2; D uncertain. The CDR3 DNA reads TGTGCCAGCTCACTTTCTATTGAGCCCGGGGAGCTGTTTTTT. Encoded protein: CASSLSIEPGELFF.